The text below deals with one T cell receptor (beta chain). This record belongs to a study of blood T cell repertoires in COVID-19. Study background: COVID-19 samples from acute and convalescent phases originated in the United States, Italy and Spain. PBMCs, B-cell-depleted T cells, or T cells were the source of the cDNA or gDNA that made up the material.

Methods used by the authors: Counts of nucleated cells, estimated from reference gene primer amplification, were obtained. Libraries were prepared by immunoSEQ multiplex PCR; TCRdb keeps only in-frame clonotypes and omits some of them. V and J calls and clone size are given by that table; D and trimming were obtained from the DNA. Of 200,000 to 250,000 clones listed, almost 90% are singletons. The CDR3 contains 13 residues. The V and J ends lost 0 bases and 8 bases respectively, with 11 bases between them. The germline gives CDR1 SGDLS, CDR2 YYNGEE. The sequence derives from a woman aged 55-70 years with acute or convalescent COVID-19. Sequenced: peripheral blood. The V call is TRBV9, the J call TRBJ1-2; D perhaps matches TRBD1 (6 bases). CDR3 bases: TGTGCCAGCAGCGTAGAGGGGGTGCGGGGCTACACCTTC. Amino acid sequence: CASSVEGVRGYTF.